The clone carrying this TCR beta chain was detected ten times or more. The sample belongs to a study of patients and donors after allogeneic stem cell transplantation. TCRdb called the RT-PCR reads again in MiXCR, with one record for every CDR3 protein. The top ten hold roughly a quarter of the sample, which has 9,500 to 10,000 distinct CDR3 sequences, approximately 6.3% seen once. Unmatched junction bases numbered 4, after V lost 5 bases and J lost 3 bases. Germline CDR1 and CDR2: MNHEY and SVGAGI. The CDR3 extends over 15 amino acids. The V call is TRBV6-5, the J call TRBJ1-5, with 10 bases fitting TRBD1. Specimen: blood, either unsorted or a sorted T cell fraction (not recorded which). The sequence derives from a human donor who was either an allogeneic HSCT recipient or a stem cell or donor lymphocyte infusion donor (not recorded which). It is not recorded whose cells these are; they may come from a transplant donor. CDR3 DNA sequence: TGTGCCAGCAGTCGGACAGGGGGTAACAATCAGCCCCAGCATTTT. Protein: CASSRTGGNNQPQHF.